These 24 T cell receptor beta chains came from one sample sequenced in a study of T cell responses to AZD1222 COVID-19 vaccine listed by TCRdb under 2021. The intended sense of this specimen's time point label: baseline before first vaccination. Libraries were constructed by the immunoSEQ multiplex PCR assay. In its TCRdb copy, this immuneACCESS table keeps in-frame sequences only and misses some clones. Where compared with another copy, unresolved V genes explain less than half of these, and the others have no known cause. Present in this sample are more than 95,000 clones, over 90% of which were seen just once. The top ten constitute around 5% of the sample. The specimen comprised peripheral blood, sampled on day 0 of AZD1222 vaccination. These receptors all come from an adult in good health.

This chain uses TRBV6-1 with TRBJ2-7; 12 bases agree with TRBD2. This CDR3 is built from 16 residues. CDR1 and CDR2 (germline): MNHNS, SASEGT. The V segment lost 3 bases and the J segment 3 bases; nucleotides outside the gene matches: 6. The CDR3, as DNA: TGTGCCAGCAGTGAGGGCCAGGGACTAGCGGGCTACGAGCAGTACTTC. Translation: CASSEGQGLAGYEQYF.

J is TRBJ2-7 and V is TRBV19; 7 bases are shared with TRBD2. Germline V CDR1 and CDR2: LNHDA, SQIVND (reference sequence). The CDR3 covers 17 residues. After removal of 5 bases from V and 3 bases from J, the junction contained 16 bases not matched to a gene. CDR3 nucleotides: TGTGCCAGTAGTTTTCGCGCCGGTCAAGCGGGATTCTACGAGCAGTACTTC. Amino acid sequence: CASSFRAGQAGFYEQYF.

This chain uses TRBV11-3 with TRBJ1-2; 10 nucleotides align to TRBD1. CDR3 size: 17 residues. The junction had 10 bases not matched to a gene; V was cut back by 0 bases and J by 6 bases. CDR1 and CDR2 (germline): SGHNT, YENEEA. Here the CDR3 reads CASSLEPHDRGLHGYTF. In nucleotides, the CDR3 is TGTGCCAGCAGCTTAGAGCCCCATGACAGGGGGCTCCATGGCTACACCTTC.

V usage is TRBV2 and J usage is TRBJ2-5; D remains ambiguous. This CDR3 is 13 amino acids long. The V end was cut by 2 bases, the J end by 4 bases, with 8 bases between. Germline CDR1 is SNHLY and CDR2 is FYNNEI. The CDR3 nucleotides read TGTGCCAGCAGTGAAAGGATAAGAGAGACCCAGTACTTC. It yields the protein CASSERIRETQYF.

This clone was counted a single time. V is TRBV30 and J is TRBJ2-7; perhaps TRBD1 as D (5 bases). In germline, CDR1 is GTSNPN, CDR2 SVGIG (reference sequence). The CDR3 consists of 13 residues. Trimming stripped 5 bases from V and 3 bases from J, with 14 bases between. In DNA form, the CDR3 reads TGTGCCTGGTTAAGGTTCGACAGCTACGAGCAGTACTTC. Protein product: CAWLRFDSYEQYF.

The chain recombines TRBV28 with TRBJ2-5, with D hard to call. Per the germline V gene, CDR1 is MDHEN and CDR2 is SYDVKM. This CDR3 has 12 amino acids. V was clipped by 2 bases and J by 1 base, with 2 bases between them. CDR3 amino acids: CASSLIQETQYF. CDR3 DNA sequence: TGTGCCAGCAGTTTAATCCAAGAGACCCAGTACTTC.

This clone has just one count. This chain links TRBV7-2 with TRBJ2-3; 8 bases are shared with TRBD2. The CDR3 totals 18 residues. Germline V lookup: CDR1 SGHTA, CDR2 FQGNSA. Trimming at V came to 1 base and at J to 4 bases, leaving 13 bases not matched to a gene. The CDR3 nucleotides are TGTGCCAGCAGCTTAGTTCCCCTTGCGGGAGGATACGCAGATACGCAGTATTTT. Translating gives CASSLVPLAGGYADTQYF.

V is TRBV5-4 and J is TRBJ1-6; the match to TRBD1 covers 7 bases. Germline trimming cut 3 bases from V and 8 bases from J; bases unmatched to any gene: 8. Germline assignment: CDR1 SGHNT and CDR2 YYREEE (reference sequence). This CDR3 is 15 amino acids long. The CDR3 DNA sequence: TGTGCCAGCAGCTCCTATCGACAGGGCGATTCACCCCTCCACTTT. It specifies CASSSYRQGDSPLHF. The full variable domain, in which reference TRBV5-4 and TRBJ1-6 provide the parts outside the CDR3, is ETGVTQSPTHLIKTRGQQVTLRCSSQSGHNTVSWYQQALGQGPQFIFQYYREEENGRGNFPPRFSGLQFPNYSSELNVNALELDDSALYLCASSSYRQGDSPLHFGNGTRLTVT.

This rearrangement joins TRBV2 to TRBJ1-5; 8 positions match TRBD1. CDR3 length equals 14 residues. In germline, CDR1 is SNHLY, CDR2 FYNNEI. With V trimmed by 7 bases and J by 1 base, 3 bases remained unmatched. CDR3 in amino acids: CASTQGVSNQPQHF. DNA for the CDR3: TGTGCCAGCACACAGGGGGTCAGCAATCAGCCCCAGCATTTT.

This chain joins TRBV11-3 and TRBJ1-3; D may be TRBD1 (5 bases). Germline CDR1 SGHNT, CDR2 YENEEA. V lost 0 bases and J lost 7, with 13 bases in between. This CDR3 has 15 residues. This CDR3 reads CASSLEPQGRNTIYF. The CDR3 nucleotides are TGTGCCAGCAGCTTAGAGCCCCAGGGTCGGAACACCATATATTTT.

The CDR3 nucleotides read TGTGCCAGCAGCCAGTCGCAAGCGAGTGAAGCTTTCTTT. Its protein product is CASSQSQASEAFF. V usage is TRBV14 and J usage is TRBJ1-1; D unresolved. The V gene's germline CDR1 is SGHDN and CDR2 FVKESK. This CDR3 contains 13 residues. Trimming stripped 3 bases from V and 7 bases from J, with 12 bases between.

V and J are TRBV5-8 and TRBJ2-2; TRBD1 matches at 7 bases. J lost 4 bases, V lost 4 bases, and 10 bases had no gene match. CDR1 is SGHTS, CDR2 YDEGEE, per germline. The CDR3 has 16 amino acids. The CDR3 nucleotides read TGTGCCAGCAGCCCGTACTTACAGGGGTCCACCGGGGAGCTGTTTTTT. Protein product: CASSPYLQGSTGELFF.

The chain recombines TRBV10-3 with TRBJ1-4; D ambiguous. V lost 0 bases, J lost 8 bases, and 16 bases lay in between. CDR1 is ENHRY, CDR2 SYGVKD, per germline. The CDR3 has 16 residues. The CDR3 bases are TGTGCCATCAGTGAGTCAGGAGGACTCGGGCGGGAAAAACTGTTTTTT. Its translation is CAISESGGLGREKLFF.

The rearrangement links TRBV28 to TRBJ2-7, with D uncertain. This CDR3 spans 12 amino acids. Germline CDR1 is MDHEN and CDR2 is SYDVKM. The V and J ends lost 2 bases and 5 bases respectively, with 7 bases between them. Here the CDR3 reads CASSLVGNEQYF. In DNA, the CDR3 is TGTGCCAGCAGTTTAGTTGGGAACGAGCAGTACTTC. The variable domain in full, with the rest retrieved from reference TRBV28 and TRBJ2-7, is DVKVTQSSRYLVKRTGEKVFLECVQDMDHENMFWYRQDPGLGLRLIYFSYDVKMKEKGDIPEGYSVSREKKERFSLILESASTNQTSMYLCASSLVGNEQYFGPGTRLTVT.

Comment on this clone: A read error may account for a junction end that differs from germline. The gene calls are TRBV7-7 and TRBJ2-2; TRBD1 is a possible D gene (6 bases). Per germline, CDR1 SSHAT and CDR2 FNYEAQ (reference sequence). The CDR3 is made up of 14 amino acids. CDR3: CASSPDRNTGELFF. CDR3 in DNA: TGTGCTAGCAGCCCGGACAGGAACACCGGGGAGCTGTTTTTT.

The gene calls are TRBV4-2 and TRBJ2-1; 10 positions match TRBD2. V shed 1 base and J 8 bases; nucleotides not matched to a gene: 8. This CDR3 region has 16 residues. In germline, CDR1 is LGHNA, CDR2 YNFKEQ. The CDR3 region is CASSQVGSSGGDEQFF. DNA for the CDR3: TGTGCCAGCAGCCAAGTGGGGTCTAGCGGGGGCGATGAGCAGTTCTTC.

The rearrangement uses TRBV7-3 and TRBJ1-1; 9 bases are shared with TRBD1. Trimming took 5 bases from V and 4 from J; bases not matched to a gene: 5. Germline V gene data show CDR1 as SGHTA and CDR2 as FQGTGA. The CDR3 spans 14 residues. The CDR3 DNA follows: TGTGCCAGCAGCACGCGACAGGGGGGCACTGAAGCTTTCTTT. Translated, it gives CASSTRQGGTEAFF.

The CDR3 coding sequence is TGTGCCAGCAGTGAAGGGGTAGGGAACTATGGCTACACCTTC. Its protein is CASSEGVGNYGYTF. The chain joins TRBV6-1 to TRBJ1-2; D not certain. Germline V gene lookup returns CDR1 MNHNS and CDR2 SASEGT. The length of the CDR3 is 14 residues. V was shortened by 1 base and J by 2 bases, with 8 bases between the two germline ends.

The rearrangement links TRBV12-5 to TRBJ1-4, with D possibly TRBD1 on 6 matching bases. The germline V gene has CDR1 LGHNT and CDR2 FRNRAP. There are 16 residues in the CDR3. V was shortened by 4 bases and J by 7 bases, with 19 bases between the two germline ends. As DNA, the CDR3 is TGTGCTAGTGGTTCAACCGCCGAGGGGGTGGCTGAAAAACTGTTTTTT. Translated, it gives CASGSTAEGVAEKLFF.

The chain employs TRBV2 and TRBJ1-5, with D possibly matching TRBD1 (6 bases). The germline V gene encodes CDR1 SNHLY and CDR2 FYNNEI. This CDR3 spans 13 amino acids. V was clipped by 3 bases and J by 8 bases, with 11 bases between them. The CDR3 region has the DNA TGTGCCAGCAGTGAGGCGGGGGCAGAGCCCCAGCATTTT. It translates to CASSEAGAEPQHF.

CDR3 coding DNA: TGTGCCAGCAGCTTTATGACGGGGACCTACGAGCAGTACTTC. Its translation: CASSFMTGTYEQYF. The V and J genes are TRBV7-2 and TRBJ2-7; perhaps TRBD2 as D (5 bases). Germline loops: CDR1 SGHTA, CDR2 FQGNSA. The V end was cut by 3 bases, the J end by 2 bases, with 11 bases between. The length of the CDR3 is 14 residues.

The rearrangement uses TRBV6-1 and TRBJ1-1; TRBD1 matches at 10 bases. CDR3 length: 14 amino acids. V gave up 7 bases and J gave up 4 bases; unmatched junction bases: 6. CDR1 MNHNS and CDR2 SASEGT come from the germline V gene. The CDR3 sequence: CASTRTGGVTEAFF. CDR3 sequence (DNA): TGTGCCAGCACGCGGACAGGGGGGGTCACTGAAGCTTTCTTT.

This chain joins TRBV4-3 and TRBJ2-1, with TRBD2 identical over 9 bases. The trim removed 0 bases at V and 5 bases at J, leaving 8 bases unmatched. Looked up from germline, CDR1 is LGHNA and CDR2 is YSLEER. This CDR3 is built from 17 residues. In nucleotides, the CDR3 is TGCGCCAGCAGCCAAGATCCCCTAGCGGGAAGCCACAATGAGCAGTTCTTC. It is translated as CASSQDPLAGSHNEQFF.

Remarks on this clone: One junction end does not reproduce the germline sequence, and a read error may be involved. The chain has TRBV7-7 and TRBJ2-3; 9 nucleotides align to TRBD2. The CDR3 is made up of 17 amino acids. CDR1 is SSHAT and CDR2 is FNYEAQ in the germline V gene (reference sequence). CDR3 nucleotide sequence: TGTGCTAGCAGCTTAGGTCTAGCGGGACGGACCGTCCTTACGCAGTATTTT. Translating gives CASSLGLAGRTVLTQYF.